These 23 T cell receptor beta chains originate from one sample sequenced in a study of response to subunit inactivated influenza vaccine. TCRdb redid the calling of the RT-PCR reads with MiXCR, one entry per CDR3 protein. The sample records 500,000 or so distinct CDR3 sequences, about 15% being singletons. This specimen was CD4+ T cells sorted from PBMCs, taken about 24 months after vaccination. The origin of the receptors is a man in his fifties or sixties who received an inactivated influenza vaccine.

The chain has TRBV6-6 and TRBJ2-1; D call uncertain. CDR1 is MNHNY and CDR2 is SVGAGI in the germline V gene (reference sequence). Deletions cut 2 bases from V and 13 bases from J, with 9 bases between. The CDR3 is made up of 11 amino acids. The CDR3 is CASSYRPNQFF. The CDR3 DNA follows: TGTGCCAGCAGTTACAGGCCAAACCAGTTCTTC.

The V and J genes are TRBV24-1 and TRBJ2-7, with no clear D. The length of the CDR3 is 12 residues. Germline V gives CDR1 KGHDR, CDR2 SFDVKD. Deletions cut 9 bases from V and 2 bases from J, with 10 bases between. The CDR3 nucleotides read TGTGCCACCCCGGTTCGTCCCTACGAGCAGTACTTC. As protein: CATPVRPYEQYF.

The V and J genes are TRBV20-1 and TRBJ2-7, with 8 bases that match TRBD1. The germline gives CDR1 DFQATT, CDR2 SNEGSKA (reference sequence). The CDR3 spans 15 residues. V lost 5 bases, J lost 3 bases, and 12 bases stayed unmatched. The chain's CDR3 is CSAEYRTGLFYEQYF. CDR3 DNA: TGCAGTGCTGAGTACAGGACAGGGCTTTTCTACGAGCAGTACTTC.

This clonotype came up a few times. The chain uses TRBV7-2 and TRBJ1-4; no reliable D call. Trimming removed 4 bases at V and 7 bases at J, with 10 bases between. CDR3 length equals 13 residues. Germline V gives CDR1 SGHTA, CDR2 FQGNSA. This CDR3 is CASSSKAGEKLFF. CDR3 DNA: TGTGCCAGCAGCTCTAAGGCCGGTGAAAAACTGTTTTTT.

The chain links TRBV29-1 to TRBJ2-3; possible D gene TRBD2, 7 bases. This CDR3 has 13 residues. Germline CDR1 is SQVTM and CDR2 is ANQGSEA. Trimming took 8 bases from V and 2 from J, leaving 14 bases between them. CDR3 residues: CSLGGAFTDTQYF. Written as DNA, the CDR3 is TGCAGCCTGGGGGGGGCTTTCACAGATACGCAGTATTTT.

This clonotype turned up a few times. This chain joins TRBV7-6 and TRBJ2-2, with D possibly being TRBD2 (6 bases). V lost 5 bases to trimming and J lost 8 bases, with 18 bases between them. This CDR3 is built from 15 residues. Germline V gene data show CDR1 as SGHVS and CDR2 as FNYEAQ. CDR3 nucleotides: TGTGCCAGCAGCCCGTTGGCTAGCGTTAGAGGGGAGCTGTTTTTT. Its protein product is CASSPLASVRGELFF.

V gene TRBV24-1 combines with J gene TRBJ2-5, with D uncertain. Trimming removed 5 bases at V and 2 bases at J, with 17 bases between. Germline loops: CDR1 KGHDR, CDR2 SFDVKD. The CDR3 covers 16 residues. CDR3 residues: CATSAPKGPHQETQYF. The CDR3 DNA follows: TGTGCCACCAGTGCCCCAAAAGGGCCGCATCAAGAGACCCAGTACTTC.

The sample holds many counts of this clonotype. The chain has TRBV9 and TRBJ1-1, with 7 nucleotides matching TRBD1. V trimming: 0 bases; J trimming: 2 bases; junction bases outside the gene matches: 1. Looked up from germline, CDR1 is SGDLS and CDR2 is YYNGEE. This CDR3 contains 14 residues. CDR3 in amino acids: CASSVGQGNTEAFF. CDR3 sequence (DNA): TGTGCCAGCAGCGTAGGACAGGGAAACACTGAAGCTTTCTTT.

The chain has TRBV29-1 and TRBJ2-7; unclear D gene. Germline CDR1 reads SQVTM; CDR2 reads ANQGSEA. This CDR3 has 12 residues. V lost 4 bases and J lost 4, with 11 bases in between. The CDR3 DNA sequence: TGCAGCGTTGCGAAGGGTGGGTACGAGCAGTACTTC. As protein: CSVAKGGYEQYF.

This clonotype was seen only a few times. This sequence joins TRBV20-1 and TRBJ2-7; weak D call: TRBD1 (5 bases). The germline V gene has CDR1 DFQATT and CDR2 SNEGSKA (reference sequence). The CDR3 is 15 residues long. V was clipped by 1 base and J by 2 bases, with 15 bases between them. The CDR3 DNA reads as TGCAGTGCTAGAGTCATTGGGGCCCGTGCCTACGAGCAGTACTTC. Its protein product is CSARVIGARAYEQYF.

The chain combines TRBV15 with TRBJ2-1, with 7 bases identical to TRBD1. The CDR3 length is 16 residues. The trim removed 1 base at V and 3 bases at J, leaving 6 bases unmatched. Per germline, CDR1 LNHNV and CDR2 YYDKDF (reference sequence). The CDR3 reads CATSRGTGLFYNEQFF. The CDR3 DNA reads TGTGCCACCAGCAGAGGGACAGGTCTCTTCTACAATGAGCAGTTCTTC.

The chain links TRBV19 to TRBJ2-2; D uncertain. The germline gives CDR1 LNHDA, CDR2 SQIVND (reference sequence). V was clipped by 7 bases and J by 1 base, with 7 bases between them. The CDR3 sequence is 13 residues long. The CDR3 protein is CASMGLNTGELFF. The CDR3 DNA sequence: TGTGCCAGTATGGGCCTGAACACCGGGGAGCTGTTTTTT.

This chain uses TRBV6-6 with TRBJ2-7; the D is unclear. The CDR3 contains 12 residues. The V end was cut by 4 bases, the J end by 0 bases, with 4 bases between. Germline assignment: CDR1 MNHNY and CDR2 SVGAGI (reference sequence). The chain's CDR3 is CASSFISYEQYF. CDR3 nucleotides: TGTGCCAGCAGTTTTATCTCCTACGAGCAGTACTTC.

This chain joins TRBV12-3 or TRBV12-4 and TRBJ1-4; perhaps TRBD1 as D (5 bases). The V end lost 3 bases, the J end lost 8 bases, and 16 bases lay between the germline ends. The CDR3 is made up of 15 amino acids. This CDR3 is CASSFREGRREKLFF. In DNA form, the CDR3 reads TGTGCCAGCAGTTTCCGGGAGGGGCGGCGGGAAAAACTGTTTTTT.

The chain combines TRBV10-3 with TRBJ2-1; D may match TRBD1 or TRBD2 (5 bases each). Germline CDR1 ENHRY, CDR2 SYGVKD. V was trimmed by 6 bases and J by 4 bases, leaving 16 bases between them. This CDR3 spans 15 amino acids. The CDR3 reads CAIRKTEGQYNEQFF. The CDR3 DNA sequence: TGTGCCATCAGAAAGACAGAGGGTCAATACAATGAGCAGTTCTTC.

This chain links TRBV18 with TRBJ2-7, with 10 bases aligning to TRBD2. The CDR3 spans 16 residues. CDR1 and CDR2 (germline): KGHSH, LQKENI. V was pared by 4 bases and J by 0 bases, with 6 bases of the junction left unmatched. Written as DNA, the CDR3 is TGTGCCAGCTCACTCGGGACTAGCGTGAACTCCTACGAGCAGTACTTC. Protein: CASSLGTSVNSYEQYF.

This clonotype was seen more than once but under ten times. The chain employs TRBV6-1 and TRBJ2-7; the D gene is possibly TRBD1 (5 bases). CDR1 and CDR2 (germline): MNHNS, SASEGT. V shed 5 bases and J shed 1 base, with 9 bases lying between them. The CDR3 runs to 13 residues. CDR3 sequence reads: CASSKGKSYEQYF. For the CDR3, the DNA is TGTGCCAGCAGTAAGGGGAAATCCTACGAGCAGTACTTC.

This sequence joins TRBV28 and TRBJ2-3, with D maybe TRBD1 (5 bases). V was cut by 3 bases and J by 3 bases, with 13 bases left in between. CDR1 is MDHEN, CDR2 SYDVKM, per germline. The CDR3 spans 15 residues. The CDR3 nucleotides are TGTGCCAGCAGTTTTAGGGGCTTTGGGACAGATACGCAGTATTTT. It translates to CASSFRGFGTDTQYF.

The chain is built from TRBV5-7 and TRBJ2-7, with D unclear. TRBV5-7 is placed among ORFs of uncertain function. Trimming took off 3 bases at V and 6 bases at J, with 19 bases between the two ends. The CDR3 is made up of 15 amino acids. The CDR3 region is CASSSRVMASGEQYF. DNA for the CDR3: TGTGCCAGCAGCTCCCGGGTTATGGCCTCCGGCGAGCAGTACTTC.

This clonotype was detected a few times. The V and J genes are TRBV10-3 and TRBJ1-5; tentatively, D is TRBD1 (6 bases). Germline CDR1 and CDR2: ENHRY and SYGVKD. The CDR3 spans 15 residues. V was pared by 11 bases and J by 0 bases, with 17 bases between. The DNA for the CDR3 is TGTGCCCCCTGCCGACAGGACTATAGCAATCAGCCCCAGCATTTT. Translating it yields CAPCRQDYSNQPQHF.

This clonotype was picked up a small number of times. The chain recombines TRBV6-1 with TRBJ2-1, with no clear D. Germline V gene data show CDR1 as MNHNS and CDR2 as SASEGT. The CDR3 length is 13 residues. Trimming removed 1 base at V and 9 bases at J, with 10 bases between. The CDR3 loop reads CASSEVLGSEQFF. CDR3 DNA: TGTGCCAGCAGTGAAGTTCTGGGCTCTGAGCAGTTCTTC.

This sequence joins TRBV18 and TRBJ1-3; 7 nucleotides align to TRBD1. Germline V gives CDR1 KGHSH, CDR2 LQKENI. The ends lost 6 bases at V and 1 base at J; junction bases unmatched: 6. The CDR3 extends over 15 amino acids. The CDR3 region has the DNA TGTGCCAGCTCGGGGGGACAGAAGTCTGGAAACACCATATATTTT. Its translation: CASSGGQKSGNTIYF.

The J gene is TRBJ1-1, the V gene TRBV2; maybe TRBD1 (5 bases). From germline, CDR1 is SNHLY and CDR2 FYNNEI. CDR3 size: 11 residues. Trimming left V 0 bases short and J 11 bases short, with 7 bases between. In DNA, the CDR3 is TGTGCCAGCAGTGAAGCAGGGGCGGCTTTCTTT. Amino acids: CASSEAGAAFF.